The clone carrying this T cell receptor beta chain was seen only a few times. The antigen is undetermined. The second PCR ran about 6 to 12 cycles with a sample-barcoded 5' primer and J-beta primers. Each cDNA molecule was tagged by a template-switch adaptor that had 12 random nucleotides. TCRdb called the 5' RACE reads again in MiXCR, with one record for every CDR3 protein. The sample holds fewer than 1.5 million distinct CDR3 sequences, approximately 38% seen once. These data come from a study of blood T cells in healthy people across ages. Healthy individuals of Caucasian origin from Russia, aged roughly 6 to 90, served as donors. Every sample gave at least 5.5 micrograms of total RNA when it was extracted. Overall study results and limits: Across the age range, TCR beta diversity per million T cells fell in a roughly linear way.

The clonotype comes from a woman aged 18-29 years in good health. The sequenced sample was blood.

The CDR3 is CSARFTGSTYPGYGYTF. CDR3 bases: TGCAGTGCTAGATTTACAGGGAGTACGTACCCAGGCTATGGCTACACCTTC. The gene calls are TRBV20-1 and TRBJ1-2; weak D call: TRBD1 (6 bases). Germline lookup yields CDR1 DFQATT and CDR2 SNEGSKA (reference sequence). The CDR3 runs 17 residues. The V and J ends lost 2 bases and 4 bases respectively, with 23 bases between them.